This TCR beta chain is drawn from a study of blood T cells in healthy people across ages. The V gene's germline CDR1 is DFQATT and CDR2 SNEGSKA (reference sequence). The CDR3 runs to 18 residues. The V segment lost 0 bases and the J segment 3 bases; nucleotides outside the gene matches: 5. A second about 6 to 12 cycle PCR used barcoded and J-beta primers. TCRdb called the 5' RACE reads again in MiXCR, with one record for every CDR3 protein. The table lists about 800,000 distinct CDR3 sequences, 58% of them singletons. Comment on this clonotype: Its matching antigen is unknown.

Whole-study findings and limits: TCR beta diversity was tightly associated with the proportion of naive T cells. No one knew whether donors had CMV, which possibly confounded expanded clonotype changes. Compared with aged donors, long-lived donors showed fewer expanded clones, suggesting selection.

The V and J genes are TRBV20-1 and TRBJ2-2, with TRBD2 matching over 15 bases. The specimen sequenced was blood. The clonotype was recovered from a man under 40 in good health. CDR3 residues: CSAREGLAGGVYTGELFF. DNA of the CDR3: TGCAGTGCTAGAGAGGGACTAGCGGGAGGAGTTTACACCGGGGAGCTGTTTTTT.